A selection of T cell receptor beta chains follows, all from one sample in a study of CXCR3-negative and CXCR3-positive naive CD8 T cells. TCRdb reanalyzed the 5' RACE reads and collapses them to one entry per CDR3 protein, without DNA. This sample's clone table lists roughly 100,000 distinct CDR3 sequences. The material sequenced was naive CXCR3+ CD8+ T cells from blood. These TCRs come from a human donor in good health. Some clones in this sample may be carry-over from other donors' samples. Both conserved end residues are part of each CDR3.

J gene	V gene	CDR3 protein
TRBJ2-4	TRBV7-8	CASSFETQAKNIQYF
TRBJ2-7	TRBV7-9	CASSTFGDYEQYF
TRBJ2-7	TRBV15	CATSRDRHLNEQYF
TRBJ2-7	TRBV20-1	CSAHDTGTSAYEQYF
TRBJ2-5	TRBV5-5	CASSENRGTQYF
TRBJ2-1	TRBV29-1	CSVDLYNEQFF
TRBJ1-3	TRBV12-3/TRBV12-4	CASSHGLSGNTIYF
TRBJ2-7	TRBV4-3	CASSQGVSFVDEQYF
TRBJ2-1	TRBV6-2/TRBV6-3	CASSYVGTEQFF
TRBJ2-2	TRBV6-2/TRBV6-3	CASSYALGTLTGELFF
TRBJ2-1	TRBV20-1	CSARDLASGSREQFF
TRBJ2-5	TRBV15	CAASRPGTGVETQYF
TRBJ2-3	TRBV29-1	CSAKTGGTDTQYF
TRBJ2-7	TRBV2	CASSDFTSGGSLQYF
TRBJ2-1	TRBV5-5	CASSPTGKGDNEQFF
TRBJ2-7	TRBV10-1	CASSPGQGFEQYF
TRBJ1-4	TRBV9	CASSVAGAGEKLFF
TRBJ1-2	TRBV18	CASSPQGFNYGYTF
TRBJ2-7	TRBV30	CAWSVVGYEQYF
TRBJ2-2	TRBV7-2	CASSFEIWQGIGTGELFF
TRBJ2-1	TRBV7-3	CASSPLQGSWQFF
TRBJ2-1	TRBV4-1	CASSQVQSLYNEQFF
TRBJ2-7	TRBV29-1	CSVGETRPHYEQYF
TRBJ2-7	TRBV28	CASSFRDRYEQYF
TRBJ1-2	TRBV7-2	CAIPRRDHYGYTF
TRBJ2-7	TRBV6-5	CASRRQGVLNEQYF
TRBJ1-1	TRBV13	CASSFVGQSDTEAFF
TRBJ2-7	TRBV15	CATSEGGGPSYEQYF
TRBJ1-1	TRBV29-1	CSVDRGQWVNTEAFF
TRBJ2-3	TRBV7-2	CASSLGLAGTDTQYF
TRBJ2-7	TRBV27	CASRPIGLAGYEQYF
TRBJ2-3	TRBV29-1	CSVDSGTSSDTQYF
TRBJ2-7	TRBV19	CASSPQGDSYEQYF
TRBJ1-1	TRBV19	CASIRFDWGNTEAFF
TRBJ1-4	TRBV6-2/TRBV6-3	CASSHPRGGREKLFF
TRBJ1-1	TRBV20-1	CSAPDNTEAFF
TRBJ2-1	TRBV7-7	CASSFSLAAYGEQFF
TRBJ1-2	TRBV12-3/TRBV12-4	CASSLLSPNYGYTF
TRBJ1-2	TRBV29-1	CSVERGGIYGYTF
TRBJ2-3	TRBV7-3	CASRDGADRDTQYF
TRBJ1-6	TRBV5-1	CASSLDSGSSYNSPLHF
TRBJ2-1	TRBV7-9	CASSHGTSYNEQFF
TRBJ2-5	TRBV7-9	CASRRTGEETQYF
TRBJ1-2	TRBV7-2	CASSFQAGHRGYTF
TRBJ2-2	TRBV19	CASAIGSTGELFF
TRBJ2-7	TRBV14	CASSSVAGAYEQYF
TRBJ1-2	TRBV6-6	CASSYSGEVGGYTF
TRBJ2-7	TRBV3-1	CASSLFRDGSYEQYF
TRBJ1-5	TRBV7-9	CASSPSRSTGEDQPQHF
TRBJ2-3	TRBV18	CASSPWDRGTDTQYF
TRBJ2-7	TRBV7-9	CASSSFPYEQYF
TRBJ2-2	TRBV19	CASSIVARTGELFF
TRBJ1-1	TRBV7-2	CASSLIIWGLLNTEAFF
TRBJ1-5	TRBV29-1	CSTGTSSNQPQHF
TRBJ2-3	TRBV29-1	CSVISLTDTQYF
TRBJ2-1	TRBV6-4	CASSDAGTSGKQFF
TRBJ2-7	TRBV5-6	CASSLGTSGGYEQYF
TRBJ1-2	TRBV2	CASSEAELHYGYTF
TRBJ1-1	TRBV12-3/TRBV12-4	CATQGGVEAFF